Listed below are T cell receptor beta chains from one sample, sequenced in a study of CD8 T cells in ankylosing spondylitis. TCRdb called the 5' RACE reads again in MiXCR, with one record for every CDR3 protein. The table shows 700,000 to 850,000 distinct CDR3 sequences, with around 11% occurring only once. The source material was blood, either unsorted or a sorted T cell fraction (not recorded which). Receptors were obtained from a male donor with ankylosing spondylitis. The conserved cysteine and the conserved F or W are not part of the CDR3 here. Each record gives: V gene, CDR3 protein.

v_gene: TRBV7-9
CDR3aa: ASNQVKRGYGYT

v_gene: TRBV20-1
CDR3aa: SARDSGVGEQY

v_gene: TRBV4-2
CDR3aa: ASSNVAAETQY

v_gene: TRBV4-3
CDR3aa: ASSQVLRSYEQY

v_gene: TRBV7-2
CDR3aa: ASSFKGLEGHEQY

v_gene: TRBV18
CDR3aa: ASSPPGRALH

v_gene: TRBV20-1
CDR3aa: SASGTGTLYSNQPQH

v_gene: TRBV29-1
CDR3aa: SVLPRSSGNTIY

v_gene: TRBV6-1
CDR3aa: ASATWNLPNEKLF

v_gene: TRBV9
CDR3aa: ASSVARNSPLH

v_gene: TRBV20-1
CDR3aa: SARLAGFGIEQY

v_gene: TRBV29-1
CDR3aa: SVGLAGAYEQY

v_gene: TRBV18
CDR3aa: ASSQGSYEQY

v_gene: TRBV20-1
CDR3aa: SARQPTGGPYHPSGNTIY

v_gene: TRBV6-5
CDR3aa: ASSYEGHGTYEQY

v_gene: TRBV29-1
CDR3aa: SVESQGVYGYT

v_gene: TRBV20-1
CDR3aa: SAGGRNEKLF

v_gene: TRBV5-1
CDR3aa: ASSPSGGHPTGELF

v_gene: TRBV6-5
CDR3aa: ASSYSYTATEETQY

v_gene: TRBV11-3
CDR3aa: ASSLGLGDLGEQF

v_gene: TRBV20-1
CDR3aa: SAGPGTGLQY

v_gene: TRBV6-5
CDR3aa: ASSSLRGSYEQY

v_gene: TRBV20-1
CDR3aa: SARDRRGIGELF

v_gene: TRBV27
CDR3aa: ASSLMKGATYNEQF

v_gene: TRBV6-1
CDR3aa: ASSPRGTSGRETQY

v_gene: TRBV10-3
CDR3aa: AINGQGGNYGYT

v_gene: TRBV20-1
CDR3aa: SADRYNEQF

v_gene: TRBV28
CDR3aa: ASKLRDFSRAKNIQY

v_gene: TRBV10-3
CDR3aa: AIRDVDTLNTEAF

v_gene: TRBV20-1
CDR3aa: SARWGTSSGELF

v_gene: TRBV5-5
CDR3aa: ASSLVGSGSRAQH

v_gene: TRBV7-2
CDR3aa: ASSLVRQY